The sequence of this TCR beta chain was determined in a study of T cells in Graves' hyperthyroidism and ophthalmopathy. RNA transcripts served as the template for amplifying TCR beta CDR3 regions. The HTBI set primed first-round TCR CDR3 RT-PCR. TCRdb passed the multiplex PCR reads through MiXCR, listing each CDR3 protein once. This table holds under 400,000 distinct CDR3 sequences, 15% to 20% found once. In germline, CDR1 is DFQATT, CDR2 SNEGSKA (reference sequence). CDR3 size: 14 residues. Concerning this clonotype: At one end, the junction sequence differs from germline, possibly due to a read error.

Sample: blood. The receptor was derived from a woman aged 40 to 49 with Graves' ophthalmopathy. The chain combines TRBV20-1 with TRBJ2-7; D perhaps matches TRBD2 (6 bases). CDR3 bases: TGCAGTGCTCTCGGGAGTGAAACCCTCTACGAGCAGTCCTTC. This codes for CSALGSETLYEQSF.